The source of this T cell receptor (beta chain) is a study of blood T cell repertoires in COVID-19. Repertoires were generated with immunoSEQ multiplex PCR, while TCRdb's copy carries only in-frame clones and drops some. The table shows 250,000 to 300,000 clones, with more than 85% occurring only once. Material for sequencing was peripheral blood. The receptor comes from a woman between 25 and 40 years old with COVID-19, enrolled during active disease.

The chain's CDR3 is CSASRSTGELFF. The CDR3 DNA follows: TGCAGTGCTAGTCGTAGCACCGGGGAGCTGTTTTTT. The chain links TRBV20-1 to TRBJ2-2, with D unresolved. The germline V gene encodes CDR1 DFQATT and CDR2 SNEGSKA (reference sequence). Trimming left V 3 bases short and J 4 bases short, with 6 bases between. CDR3 length: 12 amino acids.